These 5 T cell receptor beta chains were sequenced from one sample in a study of diagnostic markers for celiac disease. Reprocessing the reads, TCRdb reports a single entry for every CDR3 protein and omits DNA. This table holds over a thousand distinct CDR3 sequences. The sample comprised either unsorted cells or a sorted T cell fraction (not recorded which). Receptors originate from a human donor.

This chain connects TRBV5-4 to TRBJ2-2; TCRdb lists TRBD1, though no DNA is available to test this call. In germline, CDR1 is SGHNT, CDR2 YYREEE (reference sequence). There are 17 residues in the CDR3. The CDR3 loop is CASTQQGLGAHTGELFF.

By frequency, this clonotype registers medium-sized. V is TRBV20-1 and J is TRBJ2-7; TCRdb proposes TRBD1, but this gene call is untestable without DNA. This CDR3 comprises 13 residues. Germline V gene data show CDR1 as DFQATT and CDR2 as SNEGSKA (reference sequence). This CDR3 reads CSAPDRGMYEQYF.

The chain carries TRBV6-1 and TRBJ1-5; TCRdb selects TRBD1, and the lack of DNA leaves this call unchecked. The germline CDR1 and CDR2 sequences are MNHNS and SASEGT. The CDR3 length is 16 residues. The CDR3 loop is CASRPNPQAAKQPQHF.

The rearrangement uses TRBV5-1 and TRBJ1-3. Looked up from germline, CDR1 is SGHRS and CDR2 is YFSETQ. The CDR3 runs to 15 residues. The CDR3 sequence is CASSLGTGSGNTIYF.

The rearrangement links TRBV20-1 to TRBJ2-3. This CDR3 contains 13 residues. The germline V gene encodes CDR1 DFQATT and CDR2 SNEGSKA (reference sequence). The CDR3 protein is CSARDSPTDTQYF.